Only one count was recorded for the clone carrying this T cell receptor (beta chain). This entry comes from a study of T-cell reconstitution after alpha-beta-depleted transplantation in children. It was with unique molecular identifiers that the TCRbeta library was prepared. MiXCR, applied by TCRdb to the PCR reads, yields one record per CDR3 protein. The sample holds almost 400,000 distinct CDR3 sequences, about 20% seen once. The length of the CDR3 is 12 residues. Germline V gene data show CDR1 as SGHRS and CDR2 as YFSETQ. V was clipped by 6 bases and J by 12 bases, with 16 bases between them. This receptor was taken from a human donor who donated a stem cell graft to a child with acute myeloid leukemia. This specimen was PBMCs from the stem cell graft donor, taken from the stem cell graft. This chain uses TRBV5-1 with TRBJ2-1, with D uncertain. The CDR3, as DNA: TGCGCCAGCAATGACCGTCCGGGCTGGCAGTTCTTC. This sequence encodes CASNDRPGWQFF.